These T cell receptor beta chains were read from a single sample in a study of long-term antiretroviral therapy in people with HIV. Method: immunoSEQ multiplex PCR; TCRdb's copy keeps in-frame clones and lacks some. Among 25,000 to 30,000 clones listed, 75% to 90% were seen once. The sample here was unsorted PBMCs, taken 2.9 years after starting antiretroviral therapy. The receptors stem from a man aged 50-60 years with HIV. The CDR3 runs from the conserved cysteine through the conserved F or W. The D gene is left open where the match is weak. Clone size is not always given. Where it is, it says once, few, many or a class for expanded clones.

TRBV5-1	.	TRBJ1-6	15	.	CASSLEQGDNSPLHF	TGCGCCAGCAGCTTGGAGCAGGGCGATAATTCACCCCTCCACTTT
TRBV30	.	TRBJ2-7	13	.	CAWSGTDDYEQYF	TGTGCCTGGTCCGGGACGGACGACTACGAGCAGTACTTC
TRBV7-2	few	TRBJ1-2	13	.	CASSSDGGMGYTF	TGTGCCAGCAGCTCGGATGGGGGTATGGGCTACACCTTC
TRBV5-6	.	TRBJ1-2	13	TRBD1	CASSLDRGHGYTF	TGTGCCAGCAGCTTAGACAGGGGGCACGGCTACACCTTC
TRBV28	.	TRBJ1-1	13	.	CASSPVRAPEAFF	TGTGCCAGCAGTCCAGTTCGTGCCCCTGAAGCTTTCTTT
TRBV5-1	.	TRBJ1-2	13	.	CASSQGLNYGYTF	TGCGCCAGCTCTCAAGGGCTCAACTATGGCTACACCTTC
TRBV19	once	TRBJ1-3	13	.	CASSRMAGNTIYF	TGTGCCAGTAGTCGGATGGCAGGAAACACCATATATTTT
TRBV28	.	TRBJ1-5	15	.	CATGEGVYSNQPQHF	TGTGCCACAGGAGAGGGCGTTTATAGCAATCAGCCCCAGCATTTT
TRBV5-1	once	TRBJ2-7	14	TRBD1	CASSQSQGAGEQYF	TGCGCCAGCAGTCAAAGTCAGGGGGCGGGGGAGCAGTACTTC
TRBV4-1	.	TRBJ1-2	15	.	CASSQVEGVDYGYTF	TGCGCCAGCAGCCAAGTCGAGGGGGTCGACTATGGCTACACCTTC
TRBV5-1	.	TRBJ1-2	15	.	CASGPGLGGNYGYTF	TGCGCCAGCGGGCCAGGACTCGGCGGTAACTATGGCTACACCTTC
TRBV7-2	.	TRBJ2-7	14	TRBD1	CASSEGQGAYEQYF	TGTGCCAGCAGCGAAGGACAGGGGGCCTACGAGCAGTACTTC
TRBV10-1	few	TRBJ2-7	13	.	CASSESGLYEQYF	TGCGCCAGCAGTGAGTCGGGGTTGTACGAGCAGTACTTC
TRBV4-1	.	TRBJ2-2	14	.	CASSQGPNTGELFF	TGCGCCAGCAGCCAAGGGCCGAACACCGGGGAGCTGTTTTTT
TRBV28	.	TRBJ1-1	14	TRBD1	CASSFGGTDTEAFF	TGTGCCAGCAGTTTCGGAGGGACAGACACTGAAGCTTTCTTT
TRBV30	.	TRBJ2-1	15	TRBD2	CAVRTGTSGGNEQFF	TGTGCCGTACGAACCGGGACTAGCGGGGGAAATGAGCAGTTCTTC
TRBV18	.	TRBJ1-3	15	TRBD1	CASSQETLQGHTIYF	TGTGCCAGCTCACAAGAGACCTTACAGGGGCACACCATATATTTT
TRBV28	once	TRBJ1-4	15	.	CASSTVGGRPEKLFF	TGTGCCAGCAGTACCGTGGGGGGGCGCCCTGAAAAACTGTTTTTT
TRBV30	.	TRBJ2-3	14	.	CAWNEGSSTDTQYF	TGTGCCTGGAACGAGGGGAGTAGCACAGATACGCAGTATTTT
TRBV7-8	.	TRBJ2-3	15	TRBD2	CASNPSGAPTDTQYF	TGTGCCAGCAACCCGAGCGGGGCCCCCACAGATACGCAGTATTTT
TRBV5-4	few	TRBJ2-1	12	.	CASRRHSNEQFF	TGTGCCAGCAGGCGTCACAGCAATGAGCAGTTCTTC
TRBV7-9	.	TRBJ2-7	13	.	CASSFSYSYEQYF	TGTGCCAGCAGCTTCTCATACTCCTACGAGCAGTACTTC
TRBV7-2	.	TRBJ2-7	14	.	CASSLQGLTYEQYF	TGTGCCAGCAGCCTCCAGGGACTTACCTACGAGCAGTACTTC
TRBV5-1	once	TRBJ2-1	15	TRBD1	CASSHGQGRLGEQFF	TGCGCCAGCAGCCACGGACAGGGGAGGCTCGGTGAGCAGTTCTTC
TRBV27	few	TRBJ2-7	14	.	CASSPLSEVAEQYF	TGTGCCAGCAGTCCCCTGAGCGAGGTGGCCGAGCAGTACTTC
TRBV10-3	.	TRBJ2-2	17	.	CASSRGTFGANTGELFF	.
TRBV30	.	TRBJ2-3	16	TRBD1	CAWSGIDRVSTDTQYF	TGTGCCTGGAGTGGAATAGACAGGGTTAGCACAGATACGCAGTATTTT
TRBV6-6	.	TRBJ1-6	14	TRBD1	CASSYGDRGSPLHF	TGTGCCAGCAGTTACGGGGACAGGGGATCACCCCTCCACTTT
TRBV15	.	TRBJ1-4	14	TRBD1	CATSLDRAGEKLFF	TGTGCCACCAGCCTAGACAGGGCGGGAGAAAAACTGTTTTTT
TRBV5-1	.	TRBJ2-7	16	TRBD1	CASSLGPGQGLYEQYF	TGCGCCAGCAGCTTGGGGCCGGGACAGGGGCTCTACGAGCAGTACTTC
TRBV30	.	TRBJ2-1	14	TRBD2	CAWSISSGYNEQFF	TGTGCCTGGAGTATCTCTAGCGGTTACAATGAGCAGTTCTTC
TRBV28	.	TRBJ1-2	14	TRBD1	CASSSGTGGRGYTF	TGTGCCAGCAGTTCCGGGACAGGGGGGAGAGGCTACACCTTC
TRBV7-2	.	TRBJ1-1	12	.	CASATDGGEAFF	TGTGCCAGCGCTACGGACGGAGGTGAAGCTTTCTTT
TRBV6-5	.	TRBJ2-3	14	TRBD2	CASSPSPTSGMQYF	TGTGCCAGCAGCCCGTCCCCGACTAGCGGGATGCAGTATTTT
TRBV7-9	.	TRBJ2-7	16	.	CASSLRPGPIFGEQYF	TGTGCCAGCAGCCTGAGACCGGGACCGATCTTCGGGGAGCAGTACTTC
TRBV2	.	TRBJ2-7	13	.	CASSERQLYEQYF	TGTGCCAGCAGTGAAAGACAGCTCTACGAGCAGTACTTC
TRBV13	.	TRBJ2-7	14	.	CASRSFGSGREQYF	TGTGCCAGCAGGTCATTTGGATCCGGTCGCGAGCAGTACTTC
TRBV6-1	.	TRBJ1-5	15	.	CASSLPDSRNQPQHF	TGTGCCAGCAGTCTCCCGGACAGTCGCAATCAGCCCCAGCATTTT
TRBV6-1	.	TRBJ2-7	13	.	CASSGTPRDEQYF	TGTGCCAGCAGCGGGACACCGCGAGACGAGCAGTACTTC
TRBV25-1	.	TRBJ1-2	15	TRBD1	CASSGGQAPNYGYTF	TGTGCCAGCAGTGGGGGACAGGCCCCTAACTATGGCTACACCTTC
TRBV30	once	TRBJ1-3	12	.	CASTQGGNTIYF	TGTGCCTCCACCCAGGGTGGAAACACCATATATTTT
TRBV19	.	TRBJ1-6	14	.	CASSSGGYNSPLHF	TGTGCCAGTTCTTCCGGGGGTTACAATTCACCCCTCCACTTT
TRBV7-3	.	TRBJ2-2	17	.	CASSLGSNARDTGELFF	TGTGCCAGCAGCTTGGGCTCAAATGCGAGGGACACCGGGGAGCTGTTTTTT
TRBV7-9	.	TRBJ1-2	14	.	CASSLQGRNYGYTF	TGTGCCAGCAGCTTACAGGGGCGTAACTATGGCTACACCTTC
TRBV9	.	TRBJ2-3	17	TRBD2	CASSVRASGGPTDTQYF	TGTGCCAGCAGCGTAAGAGCTAGCGGGGGGCCCACAGATACGCAGTATTTT